The present TCR beta chain was sequenced within a study of PD-1 blockade in classical Hodgkin lymphoma. Study results and limitations: Repertoires differed for reasons still undefined, possibly disease activity or prior therapy. When set against healthy donors, newly diagnosed patients were reported to show lower baseline TCR diversity.

Documented time point: newly diagnosed, previously untreated cHL patient sample. Researchers used magnetic negative selection to pull out pure CD4+ T cells from thawed PBMCs. Newly diagnosed, untreated classical Hodgkin lymphoma PBMCs provided comparison. The data were produced by immunoSEQ multiplex PCR, yet TCRdb's version contains in-frame clones alone and is incomplete. The table lists about 24,000 clones, about 89% of them singletons. Germline assignment: CDR1 SGDLS and CDR2 YYNGEE. The CDR3 covers 14 residues. V lost 4 bases to trimming and J lost 3 bases, with 13 bases between them. Comments on this clone: Its antigen remains unidentified.

The TCR sequence derives from a human donor with classical Hodgkin lymphoma. Sequencing was done on a sample of CD4+ T cells from blood. The chain has TRBV9 and TRBJ1-2; no reliable D call. CDR3 protein: CASSPGSADYGYTF. CDR3 coding DNA: TGTGCCAGCAGCCCTGGCAGTGCTGACTATGGCTACACCTTC.